The subject of this entry is one TCR beta chain. It has no known antigen specificity. Qualities for individual bases were not recorded, and no much larger clone is one base off. The cohort was made up of roughly 670 healthy bone marrow donors. At the time of sampling, every cohort member was nominally healthy, though immune exposures that went unrecorded were likely present. The donor was CMV seropositive and belonged to the group of around 300 seropositive cohort members. A peripheral blood sample was collected from each donor, and TCR beta sequencing was performed on peripheral blood mononuclear cells. The Qiagen DNeasy Blood Extraction Kit was used to extract genomic DNA from the blood cell samples. These data come from a study of cytomegalovirus exposure and HLA in healthy donors listed by TCRdb under 2017. Notes on the research overall: An earlier analysis of several hundred of the donors reported approximately 290 Gb of sequence data and 117 million unique TCR beta sequences from roughly 180 million T cells. Approximately 330 gigabases of sequencing data and 70 million to 100 million unique TCR sequences made up an early release that covered some 640 HLA-typed donors. Of the 398 genotyped donors, approximately 83% fell in the genetic ancestry cluster associated with self-reported Caucasian donors. The study aimed to test whether signatures of past pathogen exposure could be identified by cataloging public T cell receptors. The study used immunosequencing to profile the T cell repertoires of hundreds of subjects and linked those repertoires to cytomegalovirus serostatus. Along with the approximately 670-subject first cohort, a separate validation cohort of roughly 110 different subjects was used. To predict cytomegalovirus infection status, the study combined high-throughput TCR immunosequencing, statistical association of individual TCRs with disease status, and machine learning. A later analysis re-examined previously published TCR beta repertoires from more than 550 donors and added high-resolution HLA genotyping to investigate patterns of TCR occurrence. Rather than using new phenotypic data, the later analysis identified candidate immune exposures from TCR beta sequences and from how often those sequences occurred across donors. An earlier analysis of 587 of the donors applied high-throughput TCR beta sequencing to assess whether each TCR beta V gene segment acted as functional or pseudogenic. Donor age, sex, ethnicity and CMV serostatus were compiled alongside the repertoire data. A later genetic analysis took genome-wide SNP genotypes for about 55% of the 666 donors and used that subset as a discovery cohort. All discovery cohort repertoires had been generated on a single sequencing platform. HLA typing included class I and class II loci at four-digit resolution. Typing coverage varied by locus: 629-630 donors for A, B, C, DRB1 and DQB1; approximately 520 for DQA1; about 600 for DPA1; approximately 490 for DPB1. A handful of DR-DQ haplotypes were handled as single units for association and clustering because linkage in the cohort was strong. Among 398 genotyped donors of the cohort, an average of roughly 230,000 unique TCR beta nucleotide sequences was sequenced per donor, of which approximately 18% were non-productive.

Sequences LGHNA (CDR1) and YNFKEQ (CDR2) are obtained from the germline V gene. Clipping removes 4 bases from V and 8 bases from J, with 8 as the unmatched junction base count. From the cysteine through the phenylalanine, the CDR3 covers 15 amino acids. CDR3 DNA only is kept here, 45 bases in frame from base 1. Results the study describes overall, beyond this receptor: A further reported finding was that TCR beta sequences accurately predicted the HLA-A and HLA-B alleles for most subjects in the first cohort. The 87-base-pair reads could not distinguish some IMGT-functional V segments, including TRBV6-2 and TRBV6-3, so those segments were excluded. Presence/absence analyses assumed roughly uniform sequencing depth across donors, an assumption that may not hold. Because counts were too low, some 17 rarely observed V segments, including chromosome 9 orphons, were excluded from the earlier analysis of 587 of the donors. An earlier analysis of roughly 570 of the donors showed that most TCR beta V segments appeared in productive rearrangements either about 87% or about 30% of the time, which broadly matched IMGT annotations. A later analysis found that most CMV-associated TCR beta chains appeared HLA-restricted, with HLA associations seemingly driven largely by CMV exposure. In a later analysis, the rate of TCR association differed among HLA loci, with DRB1 alleles having the most associated TCRs and HLA-C alleles having the fewest. In a later analysis, HLA-associated TCR beta chains were found to be more clonally expanded and to have lower generation probabilities than equally common non-associated chains. In vitro tests confirmed that a few of the cytomegalovirus-associated TCR beta chains recognize cytomegalovirus antigens. Cytomegalovirus status was reported to be diagnosed by the classifier with high specificity and sensitivity in both the original and validation cohorts. The study listed approximately 150 TCR beta chains as associated with cytomegalovirus. Strong co-occurrence of HLA alleles, especially DR and DQ, made assigning TCR associations to individual alleles difficult. Correlated functional status among segregating V segments might reflect linkage disequilibrium, but an unknown experimental factor could not be ruled out. Across donors, most TCR sequences were observed very rarely, whereas some public TCRs were present in many individuals. Because some donors lacked HLA typing at each locus, the association tests relied only on the typed subset. An association between a missense DCLRE1C variant and V-gene and J-gene trimming of TCR beta chains was found in a later genetic analysis and replicated in an independent cohort. A later analysis reported that several top co-occurrence clusters appeared linked to parvovirus B19, influenza, CMV and Epstein-Barr virus. A cluster of highly shared sequence variants was judged likely to represent a technical artifact of the sequencing pipeline. In this cohort, only TCR beta chains were sequenced, and detectable features were limited by the absence of alpha or paired-chain data. For the cohort, immune exposure information was limited to CMV serostatus. The authors suggested that the approach could potentially be extended to other disease states and immunological phenotypes. In a later genetic analysis, fewer N-insertions in productive TCRs were reported among donors in an Asian-associated ancestry cluster than the roughly 700-donor mean. Specific HLA alleles were associated with over 15,000 TCR beta sequences at a false discovery rate of 0.05 in a later analysis.

The method behind the library was the immunoSEQ multiplex PCR assay. A mixture of 60 forward primers for TCR Vbeta segments and 13 reverse primers for TCR Jbeta segments was used in the multiplex PCR. The CDR3 region of rearranged TCR beta genes was amplified from genomic DNA by a multiplex PCR assay. The Illumina HiSeq System was used to sequence the amplified TCR beta libraries as 87-base-pair reads. For the original study's pipeline: Across the 500 to 850 repertoires, a later analysis counted tens of millions of unique TCR beta chains, around 11 million of which were shared by at least two donors. To remove PCR and sequencing errors, raw reads were error-corrected and collapsed into unique sequences using a nearest-neighbor algorithm that merged closely related sequences. V, D and J gene segments were assigned by aligning CDR3 sequences to IMGT reference sequences. For a sequence to be retained, a match of at least six nucleotides was required to both a V gene segment and a J gene segment. Rearrangements were classified as productive when the CDR3 lacked stop codons and remained in frame with V and J, and all other rearrangements were classified as non-productive. Following IMGT convention, CDR3 was defined as the stretch from the second conserved V-encoded cysteine to the conserved J-encoded phenylalanine. The earlier analysis of 500 to 650 of the donors excluded any sequence lacking an unambiguous match to a single V gene segment. An earlier analysis of 587 of the donors classified V segments as functional when productive rearrangements were above 56.7% and as segregating when the standard deviation between donors was above 5%. A statistical classification framework was built for diagnosing cytomegalovirus status from the catalog of TCR beta chain sequences. In a later analysis, TCR nucleotide sequences were compared against IMGT/GENE-DB human TR gene sequences so that V and J genes could be assigned. In a later analysis, CDR3 sequences and most-parsimonious VDJ recombination scenarios were assigned using the TCRdist pipeline. In a later analysis, every TCR beta chain was defined by the combination of its CDR3 amino acid sequence and its V-gene family, and reads without a unique V-gene family were dropped. As a way to deal with suspected cross-contamination and a sequencing artifact, a later analysis dropped roughly 620 nucleotide sequences that were highly shared and had low generation probability. In a later analysis, a clonal expansion index was calculated for each public chain from normalized within-repertoire ranks of inferred template counts. Generation probabilities in a later analysis came from a VDJ recombination model fitted to out-of-frame rearrangements, and those results were checked against IGoR. In a later analysis, hypergeometric tests were used to score TCR-TCR, TCR-HLA and TCR-CMV co-occurrence, with a repertoire-size bias correction applied to TCR pairs. To estimate false discovery rates, a later analysis permuted the HLA or CMV assignments 20 times. In a later analysis, co-occurring TCRs were grouped using DBSCAN, with TCRdist sequence similarity added in when clustering inside HLA-allele-positive subsets. Repertoires with fewer than 30,000 or more than 120,000 public chains were left out of co-occurrence clustering, as were about 5 repertoires with anomalous nucleotide sharing. The clones in this table, taken by TCRdb from immuneACCESS, are in-frame only. Not every clone is retained; where verified, under half of the shortfall comes from an unresolved V gene, and the cause of the rest is unknown. The DNA gave D and trimming, while V, J and clone size come from that table. This sample holds some 200,000 clones; over 65% were observed only once. The ten largest clones capture approximately 2.4% of the sample.

The sequencing input was PBMCs. This receptor chain uses TRBV4-2 and TRBJ1-4, with 9 central nucleotides matching TRBD1. The TCR was taken from a woman in her 50s in good health and CMV-seropositive. The CDR3 protein sequence reads: CASSRETGGGEKLFF. Here is the DNA: TGTGCCAGCAGCCGAGAGACAGGGGGAGGCGAAAAACTGTTTTTT.